The 20 T cell receptor beta chains below come from one sample, sequenced in a study of cytomegalovirus exposure and HLA in healthy donors. In the PCR, 60 Vbeta and 13 Jbeta primers were used. TCRdb's table, derived via immunoSEQ multiplex PCR, lists solely in-frame clones and lacks some. Counted here are some 130,000 clones, over 60% occurring once; the ten biggest clones make up approximately 0.97%. The material sequenced was PBMCs. Source of these receptors: a human donor in good health.

The chain combines TRBV5-1 with TRBJ2-7; 9 bases align to TRBD2. The V gene end was trimmed by 4 bases and the J gene end by 0 bases; junction bases not matched to a gene: 8. Germline values: CDR1 SGHRS, CDR2 YFSETQ. The CDR3 has 16 amino acids. The CDR3 coding sequence is TGCGCCAGCAGCCCAAGACTAGCGGACTTCTCCTACGAGCAGTACTTC. Its protein product is CASSPRLADFSYEQYF.

The rearrangement joins TRBV18 to TRBJ2-3, with 8 bases fitting TRBD1. Unmatched junction bases numbered 9, after V lost 10 bases and J lost 0 bases. This CDR3 region has 15 residues. Germline loops: CDR1 KGHSH, CDR2 LQKENI. The CDR3: CATLKTGVSTDTQYF. CDR3 nucleotide sequence: TGTGCCACCTTGAAGACAGGGGTTAGCACAGATACGCAGTATTTT.

V usage is TRBV29-1 and J usage is TRBJ2-5; TRBD2 is a possible D gene (6 bases). Germline lookup yields CDR1 SQVTM and CDR2 ANQGSEA. The CDR3 runs 17 residues. V lost 6 bases and J 9 bases, leaving 32 bases between the germline ends. The CDR3 coding sequence is TGCAGCGTAGTTATTCCGGGCGACTCGGGGAGGATCGTGGCCCAGTACTTC. Amino acid sequence: CSVVIPGDSGRIVAQYF.

V usage is TRBV15 and J usage is TRBJ2-1; D is possibly TRBD2 (6 bases). Germline-derived CDR1 and CDR2 are LNHNV and YYDKDF (reference sequence). Between the trimmed V and J ends, which lost 5 bases and 3 bases, there was a span of 14 bases. CDR3 length: 15 residues. The CDR3 DNA is TGTGCCACCAGCCTAGAGGGGACTTTCTACAATGAGCAGTTCTTC. Protein: CATSLEGTFYNEQFF.

Here the CDR3 DNA reads TGTGCCAGCCGCGTAGCGACCAGCACAGATACGCAGTATTTT. Its translation is CASRVATSTDTQYF. This chain joins TRBV18 and TRBJ2-3, with a tentative D call TRBD2 (5 bases). The CDR3 contains 14 residues. Germline V lookup: CDR1 KGHSH, CDR2 LQKENI. The V end lost 8 bases, the J end lost 0 bases, and 12 bases lay between the germline ends. The full variable domain, completed using reference TRBV18 and TRBJ2-3, is NAGVMQNPRHLVRRRGQEARLRCSPMKGHSHVYWYRQLPEEGLKFMVYLQKENIIDESGMPKERFSAEFPKEGPSILRIQQVVRGDSAAYFCASRVATSTDTQYFGPGTRLTVL.

This chain joins TRBV5-1 and TRBJ2-2, with D possibly TRBD1 on 5 matching bases. Germline CDR1 is SGHRS and CDR2 is YFSETQ. This CDR3 is 16 amino acids long. Trimming removed 8 bases from V and 7 bases from J, with 24 bases in between. CDR3 nucleotide sequence: TGCGCCAGTGGGGCATGGGCCCCCGGGCGTGGCGGGGAGCTGTTTTTT. Translated, it gives CASGAWAPGRGGELFF.

V is TRBV5-1 and J is TRBJ1-6; TRBD1 matches at 10 bases. CDR3 length: 15 residues. V was clipped by 4 bases and J by 8 bases; unmatched bases: 6. Germline-derived CDR1 and CDR2 are SGHRS and YFSETQ. CDR3 in DNA: TGCGCCAGCAGCCCGGACAGGGGGAATGATTCACCCCTCCACTTT. As protein: CASSPDRGNDSPLHF.

The V call is TRBV7-6, the J call TRBJ2-7; D is undetermined. V was clipped by 0 bases and J by 1 base, with 10 bases between them. This CDR3 contains 15 residues. Germline V gene sequence: CDR1 SGHVS, CDR2 FNYEAQ. Here the CDR3 reads CASSLAGPSSYEQYF. As DNA, the CDR3 is TGTGCCAGCAGCTTAGCGGGCCCCTCTTCCTACGAGCAGTACTTC.

The rearrangement links TRBV10-1 to TRBJ2-7; no firm D call. The CDR3 sequence is 13 residues long. The V end was cut by 2 bases, the J end by 1 base, with 6 bases between. Per germline, CDR1 WNHNN and CDR2 SYGVQD (reference sequence). The CDR3 spells CASSEGQSYEQYF. The CDR3 DNA reads TGCGCCAGCAGTGAGGGCCAGTCCTACGAGCAGTACTTC.

This chain joins TRBV18 and TRBJ2-3; D is ambiguous. This CDR3 region has 13 residues. V was shortened by 2 bases and J by 4 bases, with 7 bases between the two germline ends. Germline V gene data show CDR1 as KGHSH and CDR2 as LQKENI. CDR3 nucleotide sequence: TGTGCCAGCTCACCAGTCCAGGCAGATACGCAGTATTTT. Translated, it gives CASSPVQADTQYF.

The chain has TRBV5-1 and TRBJ2-5; possibly TRBD2 for D (5 bases). V was cut by 6 bases and J by 9 bases, with 15 bases left in between. Germline lookup yields CDR1 SGHRS and CDR2 YFSETQ. CDR3 length: 12 residues. The CDR3 DNA reads as TGCGCCAGCACCGAACCGGGGATGGCCCAGTACTTC. Translation: CASTEPGMAQYF.

With regard to this clone: Mismatch with germline at one junction end may stem from a read error. This rearrangement joins TRBV4-1 to TRBJ2-3, with 9 bases fitting TRBD2. The length of the CDR3 is 15 residues. Germline V gene data show CDR1 as MGHRA and CDR2 as YSYEKL. The CDR3, as DNA: TGTGCCAGCAGCCAAGAGCGGGGGGCCCCAGATACGCAGTATTTT. Protein: CASSQERGAPDTQYF.

V usage is TRBV6-5 and J usage is TRBJ2-2; tentatively, D is TRBD1 (5 bases). The CDR3 consists of 13 residues. CDR1 is MNHEY and CDR2 is SVGAGI in the germline V gene. V gave up 5 bases and J gave up 7 bases, with 11 bases separating them. DNA for the CDR3: TGTGCCAGCAGTCCAGGGTTACACGGGGAGCTGTTTTTT. As protein: CASSPGLHGELFF.

This clone was found once. The rearrangement links TRBV10-2 to TRBJ1-6, with TRBD1 matching 8 bases. Germline V gene lookup returns CDR1 WSHSY and CDR2 SAAADI. The CDR3 runs 14 residues. V lost 7 bases and J lost 8; bases outside the gene matches: 7. The CDR3 DNA reads TGCGCCAGCACCGAGGGACAGGCTTATTCACCCCTCCACTTT. It yields the protein CASTEGQAYSPLHF.

This clone was seen just once. The chain has TRBV28 and TRBJ1-3; D is unclear. Trimming removed 3 bases at V and 4 bases at J, with 16 bases between. This CDR3 has 16 amino acids. Germline CDR1 reads MDHEN; CDR2 reads SYDVKM. The CDR3 DNA reads as TGTGCCAGCAGTTTCCCCCGAAACACAATGGGAAACACCATATATTTT. This encodes CASSFPRNTMGNTIYF.

The chain joins TRBV5-6 to TRBJ2-7, with a tentative D call TRBD2 (5 bases). The germline V and J ends were trimmed by 7 bases and 6 bases, with 26 bases remaining between them. The germline CDR1 and CDR2 sequences are SGHDT and YYEEEE. The CDR3 loop spans 16 amino acids. The CDR3 DNA reads TGTGCCAGCTCCAACCACGTCACTGGGAGTCGGGGCGAGCAGTACTTC. This encodes CASSNHVTGSRGEQYF.

V is TRBV9 and J is TRBJ2-2, with D perhaps matching TRBD1 (5 bases). This CDR3 contains 17 residues. Trimming stripped 5 bases from V and 3 bases from J, with 20 bases between. Germline CDR1 SGDLS, CDR2 YYNGEE. In DNA form, the CDR3 reads TGTGCCAGCAGACCCCAGGACATGGGTGTCCACACCGGGGAGCTGTTTTTT. Translating it yields CASRPQDMGVHTGELFF.

The rearrangement links TRBV7-2 to TRBJ2-5; no firm D call. Germline CDR1 reads SGHTA; CDR2 reads FQGNSA. The CDR3 covers 12 residues. V gave up 2 bases and J gave up 7 bases, with 8 bases separating them. The CDR3 DNA sequence: TGTGCCAGCAGCTTAACTCCGGGGACCCAGTACTTC. This sequence encodes CASSLTPGTQYF.

The chain employs TRBV6-1 and TRBJ1-4; tentatively, D is TRBD1 (5 bases). V gave up 3 bases and J gave up 8 bases, with 13 bases separating them. CDR3 length equals 14 residues. Germline values: CDR1 MNHNS, CDR2 SASEGT. In DNA, the CDR3 is TGTGCCAGCAGTGACAGGGTATCACGAGAAAAACTGTTTTTT. Amino acids: CASSDRVSREKLFF.

The J gene is TRBJ2-2, the V gene TRBV7-8, with 7 bases aligning to TRBD2. V was clipped by 5 bases and J by 2 bases; unmatched bases: 11. CDR1 and CDR2 (germline): SGHVS, FQNEAQ. The length of the CDR3 is 17 residues. DNA for the CDR3: TGTGCCAGCAGCCCCCCCCGGCGGGGGAAAAACACCGGGGAGCTGTTTTTT. Its translation is CASSPPRRGKNTGELFF.